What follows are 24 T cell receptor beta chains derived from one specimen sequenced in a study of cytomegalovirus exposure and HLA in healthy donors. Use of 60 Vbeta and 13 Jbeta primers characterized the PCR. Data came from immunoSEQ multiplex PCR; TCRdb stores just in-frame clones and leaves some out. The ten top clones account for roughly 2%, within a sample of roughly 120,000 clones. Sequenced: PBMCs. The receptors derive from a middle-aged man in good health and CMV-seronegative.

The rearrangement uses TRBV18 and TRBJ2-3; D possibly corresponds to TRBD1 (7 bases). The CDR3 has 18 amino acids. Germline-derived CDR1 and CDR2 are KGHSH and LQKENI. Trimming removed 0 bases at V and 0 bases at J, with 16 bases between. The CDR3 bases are TGTGCCAGCTCACCACCTACAGGGGCGGGATCTAGCACAGATACGCAGTATTTT. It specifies CASSPPTGAGSSTDTQYF.

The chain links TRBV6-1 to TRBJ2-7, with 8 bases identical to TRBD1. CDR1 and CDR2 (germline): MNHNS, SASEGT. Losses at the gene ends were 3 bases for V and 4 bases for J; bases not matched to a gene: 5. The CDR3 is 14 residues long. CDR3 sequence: CASSDNRGWYEQYF. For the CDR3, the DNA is TGTGCCAGCAGTGATAACAGGGGGTGGTACGAGCAGTACTTC.

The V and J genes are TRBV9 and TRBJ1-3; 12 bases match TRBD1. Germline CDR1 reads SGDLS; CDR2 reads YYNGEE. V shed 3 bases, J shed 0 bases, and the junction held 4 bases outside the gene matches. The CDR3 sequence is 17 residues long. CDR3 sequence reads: CASSAGQGASSGNTIYF. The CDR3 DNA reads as TGTGCCAGCAGCGCGGGACAGGGGGCAAGCTCTGGAAACACCATATATTTT.

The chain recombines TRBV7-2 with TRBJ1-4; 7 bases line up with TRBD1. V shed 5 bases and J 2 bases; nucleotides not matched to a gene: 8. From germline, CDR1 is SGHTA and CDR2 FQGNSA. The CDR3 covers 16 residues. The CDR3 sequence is CASSLDRVTTNEKLFF. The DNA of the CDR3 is TGTGCCAGCAGCCTTGACAGGGTAACCACTAATGAAAAACTGTTTTTT.

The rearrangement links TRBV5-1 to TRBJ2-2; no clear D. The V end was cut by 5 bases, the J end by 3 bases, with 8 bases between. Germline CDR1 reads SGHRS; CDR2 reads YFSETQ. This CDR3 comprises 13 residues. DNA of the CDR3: TGCGCCAGCAGTACCAGATACACCGGGGAGCTGTTTTTT. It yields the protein CASSTRYTGELFF.

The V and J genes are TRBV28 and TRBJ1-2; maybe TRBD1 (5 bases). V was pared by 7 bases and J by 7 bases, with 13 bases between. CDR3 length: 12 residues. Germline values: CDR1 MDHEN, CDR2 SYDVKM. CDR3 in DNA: TGTGCCAGCAATCAGGGTCTAGGTGGCTACACCTTC. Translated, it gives CASNQGLGGYTF.

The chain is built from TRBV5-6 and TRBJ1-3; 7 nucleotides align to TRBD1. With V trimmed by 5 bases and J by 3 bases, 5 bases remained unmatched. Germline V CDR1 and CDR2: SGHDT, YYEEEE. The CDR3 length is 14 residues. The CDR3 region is CASRPTGYGNTIYF. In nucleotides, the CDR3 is TGTGCCAGCAGACCGACAGGGTATGGAAACACCATATATTTT.

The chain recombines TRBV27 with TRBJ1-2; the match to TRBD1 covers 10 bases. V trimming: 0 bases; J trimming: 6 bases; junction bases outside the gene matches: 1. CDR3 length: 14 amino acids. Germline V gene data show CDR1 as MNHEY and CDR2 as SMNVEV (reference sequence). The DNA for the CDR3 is TGTGCCAGCAGTTTATCGACAGGGGGCAATGGCTACACCTTC. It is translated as CASSLSTGGNGYTF.

CDR3 nucleotide sequence: TGTGCCAGCAGTAGGGACAGGGGGCGTATTAACGAGCAGTACTTC. This encodes CASSRDRGRINEQYF. The rearrangement uses TRBV2 and TRBJ2-7, with TRBD1 matching 12 bases. This CDR3 comprises 15 residues. V shed 5 bases and J 5 bases; nucleotides not matched to a gene: 7. Germline CDR1 is SNHLY and CDR2 is FYNNEI.

The CDR3 DNA reads TGTGCCAGCAGCTTCCGGGACAGGGGCGGGGAGCTGTTTTTT. Translated: CASSFRDRGGELFF. The chain links TRBV7-2 to TRBJ2-2, with 10 nucleotides matching TRBD1. The junction had 2 bases not matched to a gene; V was cut back by 3 bases and J by 7 bases. The CDR3 spans 14 residues. Germline CDR1 and CDR2: SGHTA and FQGNSA. Filled out from reference TRBV7-2 and TRBJ2-2, the complete variable domain reads GAGVSQSPSNKVTEKGKDVELRCDPISGHTALYWYRQSLGQGLEFLIYFQGNSAPDKSGLPSDRFSAERTGGSVSTLTIQRTQQEDSAVYLCASSFRDRGGELFFGEGSRLTVL.

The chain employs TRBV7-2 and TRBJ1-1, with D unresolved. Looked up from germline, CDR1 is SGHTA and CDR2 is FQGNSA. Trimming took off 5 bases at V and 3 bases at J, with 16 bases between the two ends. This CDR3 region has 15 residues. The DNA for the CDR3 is TGTGCCAGCAGCCTACCAGGTTTTTCGGACACTGAAGCTTTCTTT. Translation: CASSLPGFSDTEAFF.

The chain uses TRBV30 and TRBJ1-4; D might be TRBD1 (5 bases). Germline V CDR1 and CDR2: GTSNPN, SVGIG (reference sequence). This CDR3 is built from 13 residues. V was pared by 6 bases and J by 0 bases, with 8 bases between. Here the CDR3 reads CACSTATNEKLFF. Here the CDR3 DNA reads TGTGCCTGTTCGACAGCAACTAATGAAAAACTGTTTTTT.

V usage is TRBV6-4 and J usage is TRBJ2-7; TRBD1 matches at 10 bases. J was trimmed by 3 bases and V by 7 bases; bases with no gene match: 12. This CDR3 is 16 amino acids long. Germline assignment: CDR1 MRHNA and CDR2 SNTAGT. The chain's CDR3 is CASISNGTGEIYEQYF. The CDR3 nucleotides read TGTGCCAGCATCTCCAATGGGACAGGGGAGATCTACGAGCAGTACTTC.

CDR3 loop: CASSFSGIRDEQFF. In DNA, the CDR3 is TGTGCCAGCAGCTTCAGCGGGATCCGCGACGAGCAGTTCTTC. The chain has TRBV7-2 and TRBJ2-1, with TRBD2 matching over 7 bases. The V gene's germline CDR1 is SGHTA and CDR2 FQGNSA. V dropped 3 bases and J dropped 10; count of bases not matched to a gene: 9. The length of the CDR3 is 14 residues.

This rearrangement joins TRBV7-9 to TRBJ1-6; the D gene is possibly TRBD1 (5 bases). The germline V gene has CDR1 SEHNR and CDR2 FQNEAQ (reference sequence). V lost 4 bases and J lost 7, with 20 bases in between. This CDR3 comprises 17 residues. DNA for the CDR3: TGTGCCAGCAGCTCTACCCCCCCGGGACTGCAGAATTCACCCCTCCACTTT. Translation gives CASSSTPPGLQNSPLHF.

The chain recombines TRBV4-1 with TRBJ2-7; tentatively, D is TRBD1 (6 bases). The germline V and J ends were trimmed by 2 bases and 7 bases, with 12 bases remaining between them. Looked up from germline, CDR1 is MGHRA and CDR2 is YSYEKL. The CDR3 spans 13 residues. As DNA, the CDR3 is TGCGCCAGCAGCCAATACAGGGTAGGGGAGCAGTACTTC. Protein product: CASSQYRVGEQYF.

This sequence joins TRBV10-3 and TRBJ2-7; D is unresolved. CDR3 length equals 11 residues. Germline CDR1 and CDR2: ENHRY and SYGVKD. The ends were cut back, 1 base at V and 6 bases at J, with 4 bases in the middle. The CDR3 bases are TGTGCCATCAGTGAGTACTTCGAGCAGTACTTC. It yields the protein CAISEYFEQYF.

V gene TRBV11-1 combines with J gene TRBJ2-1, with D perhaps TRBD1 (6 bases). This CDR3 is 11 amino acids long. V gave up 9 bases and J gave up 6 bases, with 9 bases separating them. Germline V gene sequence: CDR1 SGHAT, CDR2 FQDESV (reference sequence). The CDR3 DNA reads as TGTGCCAGTCTAGGGGGCAATGAGCAGTTCTTC. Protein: CASLGGNEQFF. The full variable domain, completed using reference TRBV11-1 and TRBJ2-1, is EAEVAQSPRYKITEKSQAVAFWCDPISGHATLYWYRQILGQGPELLVQFQDESVVDDSQLPKDRFSAERLKGVDSTLKIQPAELGDSAMYLCASLGGNEQFFGPGTRLTVL.

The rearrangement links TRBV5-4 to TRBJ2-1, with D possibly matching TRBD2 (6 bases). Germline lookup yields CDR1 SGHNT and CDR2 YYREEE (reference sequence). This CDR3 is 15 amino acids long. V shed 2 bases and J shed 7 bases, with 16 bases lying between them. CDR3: CASSFGGSFPNEQFF. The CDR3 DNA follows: TGTGCCAGCAGCTTCGGGGGTAGTTTCCCAAATGAGCAGTTCTTC.

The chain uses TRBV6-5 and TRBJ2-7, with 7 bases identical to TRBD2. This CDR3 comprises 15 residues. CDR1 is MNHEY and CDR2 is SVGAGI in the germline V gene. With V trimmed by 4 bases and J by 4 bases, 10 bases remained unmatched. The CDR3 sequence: CASSFLAGEVYEQYF. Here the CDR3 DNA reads TGTGCCAGCAGTTTCCTGGCGGGAGAAGTTTACGAGCAGTACTTC.

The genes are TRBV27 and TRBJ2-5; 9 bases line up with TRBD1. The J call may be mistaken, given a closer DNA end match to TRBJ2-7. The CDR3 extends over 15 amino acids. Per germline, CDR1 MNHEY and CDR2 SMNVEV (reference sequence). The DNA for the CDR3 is TGTGCCAGCAGTTTAACCGACAGGGGGACAGACGAGCAGTACTTC. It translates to CASSLTDRGTDEQYF.

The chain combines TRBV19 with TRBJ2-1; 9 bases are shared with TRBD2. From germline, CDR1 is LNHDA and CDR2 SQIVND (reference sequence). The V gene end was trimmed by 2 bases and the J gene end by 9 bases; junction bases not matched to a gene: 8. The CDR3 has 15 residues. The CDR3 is CASSILAGVPFEQFF. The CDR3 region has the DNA TGTGCCAGTAGTATATTAGCGGGAGTTCCTTTTGAGCAGTTCTTC.

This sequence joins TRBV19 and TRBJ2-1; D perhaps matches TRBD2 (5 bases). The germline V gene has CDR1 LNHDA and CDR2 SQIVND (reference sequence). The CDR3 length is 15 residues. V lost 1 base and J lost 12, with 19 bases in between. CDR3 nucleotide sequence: TGTGCCAGTAGTATAGTATACGCGGTACGGGAAGGGCAGTTCTTC. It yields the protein CASSIVYAVREGQFF.

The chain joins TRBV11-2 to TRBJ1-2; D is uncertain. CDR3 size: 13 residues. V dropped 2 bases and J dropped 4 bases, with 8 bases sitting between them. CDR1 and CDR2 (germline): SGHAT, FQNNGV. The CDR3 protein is CASSLLLFYGYTF. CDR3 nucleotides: TGTGCCAGCAGCTTACTACTGTTCTATGGCTACACCTTC.